The 25 T cell receptor beta chains given below trace back to one sample, sequenced in a study of blood T cell repertoires in COVID-19 (dated by TCRdb to 2018 to 2020). The library was obtained by the immunoSEQ multiplex PCR assay. TCRdb stores this immuneACCESS table with in-frame sequences only. Part of the clones is absent; in the studies checked, under half of the shortfall reflects unresolved V genes, and no reason is known for the rest. This sample comprises 190,000 or so clones, 85% to 90% of them detected only once. Of the sample, 0.5% to 0.75% is held by the ten largest clones. Material: peripheral blood. The receptors stem from a man aged 50 to 60 with acute or convalescent COVID-19.

This clone has a handful of counts. Other nucleotide sequences in the sample specify the same CDR3. V usage is TRBV5-1 and J usage is TRBJ2-1; 10 nucleotides agree with TRBD2. The length of the CDR3 is 15 residues. Germline CDR1 and CDR2: SGHRS and YFSETQ. Losses at the gene ends were 2 bases for V and 2 bases for J; bases not matched to a gene: 1. CDR3 sequence: CASSFLAGAYNEQFF. As DNA, the CDR3 is TGCGCCAGCAGCTTCCTAGCGGGGGCCTACAATGAGCAGTTCTTC. Combining the CDR3 with reference TRBV5-1 and TRBJ2-1 gives the whole variable domain KAGVTQTPRYLIKTRGQQVTLSCSPISGHRSVSWYQQTPGQGLQFLFEYFSETQRNKGNFPGRFSGRQFSNSRSEMNVSTLELGDSALYLCASSFLAGAYNEQFFGPGTRLTVL.

The V call is TRBV6-5, the J call TRBJ2-2, with D possibly being TRBD2 (5 bases). Trimming cost V 6 bases and J 6 bases, with 11 bases left between them. This CDR3 contains 13 residues. CDR1 is MNHEY and CDR2 is SVGAGI in the germline V gene. This CDR3 reads CASRLAAAGELFF. The CDR3, as DNA: TGTGCCAGCAGGCTAGCCGCCGCCGGGGAGCTGTTTTTT.

This chain joins TRBV10-3 and TRBJ1-5, with D perhaps matching TRBD1 (5 bases). Germline V gives CDR1 ENHRY, CDR2 SYGVKD. The V end lost 6 bases, the J end lost 5 bases, and 8 bases lay between the germline ends. The CDR3 extends over 12 amino acids. CDR3 sequence (DNA): TGTGCCATCAGCGGGGGAGATCAGCCCCAGCATTTT. Translated: CAISGGDQPQHF.

The chain carries TRBV5-1 and TRBJ1-5, with a tentative D call TRBD1 (5 bases). V lost 0 bases and J 5 bases, leaving 15 bases between the germline ends. CDR3 length: 16 amino acids. Germline CDR1 is SGHRS and CDR2 is YFSETQ. The CDR3 loop is CASSLGELRGHQPQHF. The CDR3 DNA follows: TGCGCCAGCAGCTTGGGGGAACTAAGGGGCCATCAGCCCCAGCATTTT.

The chain employs TRBV5-8 and TRBJ2-5; 14 positions match TRBD2. CDR1 and CDR2 from the germline V gene are SGHTS and YDEGEE. This CDR3 is 17 amino acids long. V trimming: 6 bases; J trimming: 5 bases; junction bases outside the gene matches: 12. CDR3 protein: CASTTRTSGRRRETQYF. For the CDR3, the DNA is TGTGCCAGCACCACCCGGACTAGCGGGAGGAGGCGCGAGACCCAGTACTTC.

The V and J genes are TRBV11-2 and TRBJ1-3; D gene uncertain. V lost 2 bases and J 0 bases, leaving 11 bases between the germline ends. The CDR3 runs 16 residues. CDR1 SGHAT and CDR2 FQNNGV come from the germline V gene. CDR3 bases: TGTGCCAGCAGCTTACCCGCATCGAGCTCTGGAAACACCATATATTTT. Translation: CASSLPASSSGNTIYF.

The V gene is TRBV5-1, the J gene TRBJ2-7; 13 nucleotides match TRBD2. The CDR3 consists of 19 residues. With 0 bases clipped from V and 3 bases from J, the junction kept 12 bases outside the gene matches. Germline loops: CDR1 SGHRS, CDR2 YFSETQ. CDR3 loop: CASSLVALAGGPNYYEQYF. In DNA form, the CDR3 reads TGCGCCAGCAGCTTGGTTGCACTAGCGGGAGGGCCAAACTACTACGAGCAGTACTTC.

The chain couples TRBV19 to TRBJ1-5; no reliable D call. Trimming took 1 base from V and 0 from J, leaving 7 bases between them. Germline-derived CDR1 and CDR2 are LNHDA and SQIVND (reference sequence). The CDR3 has 15 amino acids. The CDR3 sequence is CASSIGGYSNQPQHF. The CDR3 bases are TGTGCCAGTAGTATAGGAGGGTATAGCAATCAGCCCCAGCATTTT.

This clone occurred a few times. This rearrangement joins TRBV7-2 to TRBJ2-2; 10 bases are a match to TRBD2. J lost 5 bases, V lost 3 bases, and 6 bases had no gene match. CDR1 is SGHTA and CDR2 is FQGNSA in the germline V gene. CDR3 length: 16 amino acids. CDR3 residues: CASSFFSGGRTGELFF. The CDR3 nucleotides are TGTGCCAGCAGCTTCTTTAGCGGGGGGAGGACCGGGGAGCTGTTTTTT. Combining the CDR3 with reference TRBV7-2 and TRBJ2-2 gives the whole variable domain GAGVSQSPSNKVTEKGKDVELRCDPISGHTALYWYRQSLGQGLEFLIYFQGNSAPDKSGLPSDRFSAERTGGSVSTLTIQRTQQEDSAVYLCASSFFSGGRTGELFFGEGSRLTVL.

The chain couples TRBV12-3 or TRBV12-4 to TRBJ1-3; D gene unclear. The CDR3 totals 11 residues. The germline V and J ends were trimmed by 3 bases and 8 bases, with 5 bases remaining between them. Here the CDR3 DNA reads TGTGCCAGCAGTTTTGTCGACACCATATATTTT. Protein product: CASSFVDTIYF.

V gene TRBV9 combines with J gene TRBJ2-3, with 12 nucleotides matching TRBD2. In germline, CDR1 is SGDLS, CDR2 YYNGEE. Trimming took 3 bases from V and 3 from J; bases not matched to a gene: 2. The length of the CDR3 is 15 residues. In DNA form, the CDR3 reads TGTGCCAGCAGCGGACTAGCGGGAGTTACAGATACGCAGTATTTT. This gives the protein CASSGLAGVTDTQYF.

This rearrangement joins TRBV9 to TRBJ1-2; a possible D gene is TRBD1 (5 bases). This CDR3 region has 16 residues. The germline V and J ends were trimmed by 0 bases and 6 bases, with 18 bases remaining between them. Germline V gene sequence: CDR1 SGDLS, CDR2 YYNGEE. The CDR3 loop is CASSVGGPAGKNGYTF. CDR3 coding DNA: TGTGCCAGCAGCGTAGGGGGACCAGCGGGGAAAAATGGCTACACCTTC.

V and J are TRBV2 and TRBJ1-1, with D possibly TRBD1 on 6 matching bases. Germline-derived CDR1 and CDR2 are SNHLY and FYNNEI. This CDR3 has 13 amino acids. Trimming took off 10 bases at V and 3 bases at J, with 15 bases between the two ends. CDR3 amino acids: CATPIHRDTEAFF. The CDR3 DNA sequence: TGTGCCACACCAATTCACAGGGACACTGAAGCTTTCTTT. Variable domain in full (rest from reference TRBV2 and TRBJ1-1): EPEVTQTPSHQVTQMGQEVILRCVPISNHLYFYWYRQILGQKVEFLVSFYNNEISEKSEIFDDQFSVERPDGSNFTLKIRSTKLEDSAMYFCATPIHRDTEAFFGQGTRLTVV.

The chain joins TRBV21-1 to TRBJ1-1; TRBD1 was called by the table and not checked on the DNA. TRBV21-1 is tagged as a pseudogene. The CDR3 loop spans 17 amino acids. DNA for the CDR3: TGTGCCAGCAGCCACACAGGGGGCAAAATCCCTCAAACTGAAGCTTTCTTT. Translation gives CASSHTGGKIPQTEAFF.

This chain's CDR3 is CASSLVAGEGLYGYTF. CDR3 sequence (DNA): TGCGCCAGCAGCTTGGTGGCAGGGGAGGGGCTCTATGGCTACACCTTC. The V call is TRBV5-1, the J call TRBJ1-2, with a tentative D call TRBD1 (6 bases). The CDR3 extends over 16 amino acids. CDR1 and CDR2 from the germline V gene are SGHRS and YFSETQ. V lost 0 bases to trimming and J lost 4 bases, with 16 bases between them.

This clone came up once. The chain employs TRBV6-6 and TRBJ2-7; 9 nucleotides agree with TRBD1. The CDR3 runs to 16 residues. V trimming: 2 bases; J trimming: 5 bases; junction bases outside the gene matches: 10. The germline gives CDR1 MNHNY, CDR2 SVGAGI (reference sequence). CDR3 sequence (DNA): TGTGCCAGCAGTTACCAGAGAACCGGGACAGGGAACGAGCAGTACGTC. The encoded protein is CASSYQRTGTGNEQYV.

The chain joins TRBV3-1 (or the pseudogene TRBV3-2) to TRBJ1-2, with TRBD1 matching over 7 bases. Germline trimming cut 1 base from V and 8 bases from J; bases unmatched to any gene: 4. The CDR3 totals 13 residues. Germline V lookup: CDR1 LGHDT, CDR2 YNNKEL (reference sequence). CDR3 in DNA: TGTGCCAGCAGCCAAGGACAGGGAGGCGGCTACACCTTC. Its translation is CASSQGQGGGYTF.

The chain is built from TRBV4-1 and TRBJ2-3; D is uncertain. The CDR3 sequence is 16 residues long. Trimming stripped 0 bases from V and 2 bases from J, with 12 bases between. Germline V gene sequence: CDR1 MGHRA, CDR2 YSYEKL. CDR3 coding DNA: TGCGCCAGCAGCCAAGATTTGGGCAGGTCCACAGATACGCAGTATTTT. Translating gives CASSQDLGRSTDTQYF.

The chain joins TRBV11-2 to TRBJ1-2; D call uncertain. Germline V gives CDR1 SGHAT, CDR2 FQNNGV. This CDR3 is 13 amino acids long. V gave up 2 bases and J gave up 2 bases, with 6 bases separating them. The CDR3 sequence: CASSLKENYGYTF. For the CDR3, the DNA is TGTGCCAGCAGCTTAAAGGAGAACTATGGCTACACCTTC. Full variable domain (missing parts from reference TRBV11-2 and TRBJ1-2): EAGVAQSPRYKIIEKRQSVAFWCNPISGHATLYWYQQILGQGPKLLIQFQNNGVVDDSQLPKDRFSAERLKGVDSTLKIQPAKLEDSAVYLCASSLKENYGYTFGSGTRLTVV.

J is TRBJ2-2 and V is TRBV6-5; TRBD1 aligns across 8 bases. The CDR3 extends over 14 amino acids. J gave up 1 base and V 8 bases, and 3 bases lay outside the gene matches. The germline gives CDR1 MNHEY, CDR2 SVGAGI. The chain's CDR3 is CASQGTGNTGELFF. CDR3 coding DNA: TGTGCCAGCCAAGGGACAGGGAACACCGGGGAGCTGTTTTTT.

The sample holds many counts of this clone. The gene calls are TRBV7-8 and TRBJ2-7; weak D call: TRBD2 (6 bases). With 3 bases removed from V and 6 bases from J, the gap between germline ends came to 15 bases. The CDR3 extends over 14 amino acids. Germline lookup yields CDR1 SGHVS and CDR2 FQNEAQ. CDR3 nucleotides: TGTGCCAGCAGCTTCCTAACTAGCAGCTCCGAGCAGTACTTC. Its translation is CASSFLTSSSEQYF.

The V call is TRBV4-3, the J call TRBJ1-1; D perhaps matches TRBD1 (6 bases). Germline V gene data show CDR1 as LGHNA and CDR2 as YSLEER. The CDR3 is made up of 14 amino acids. V was pared by 4 bases and J by 1 base, with 10 bases between. The CDR3 is CASSLDRQNTEAFF. In DNA form, the CDR3 reads TGCGCCAGCAGCCTCGACAGGCAGAACACTGAAGCTTTCTTT.

The genes are TRBV28 and TRBJ2-1, with TRBD2 as a possible D gene (6 bases). The CDR3 extends over 13 amino acids. V lost 7 bases and J 9 bases, leaving 16 bases between the germline ends. CDR1 is MDHEN, CDR2 SYDVKM, per germline. CDR3 DNA sequence: TGTGCCAGCACCAAGACTAGATTCGGTGAGCAGTTCTTC. This gives the protein CASTKTRFGEQFF.

This sequence joins TRBV5-1 and TRBJ2-2; 7 bases align to TRBD1. J gave up 3 bases and V 6 bases, and 5 bases lay outside the gene matches. The CDR3 is 14 amino acids. CDR1 and CDR2 from the germline V gene are SGHRS and YFSETQ. CDR3 bases: TGCGCCAGCAACAACAGGGGAGACACCGGGGAGCTGTTTTTT. Translated, it gives CASNNRGDTGELFF.

This clone was recorded once. V usage is TRBV5-4 and J usage is TRBJ2-1; 8 bases match TRBD2. After removal of 5 bases from V and 6 bases from J, the junction contained 10 bases not matched to a gene. The CDR3 has 15 amino acids. Germline CDR1 SGHNT, CDR2 YYREEE (reference sequence). CDR3 nucleotide sequence: TGTGCCAGCAGTTCCCGGGGGGGCCTGATCAATGAGCAGTTCTTC. This sequence encodes CASSSRGGLINEQFF. Full variable domain (remainder filled in from reference TRBV5-4 and TRBJ2-1): ETGVTQSPTHLIKTRGQQVTLRCSSQSGHNTVSWYQQALGQGPQFIFQYYREEENGRGNFPPRFSGLQFPNYSSELNVNALELDDSALYLCASSSRGGLINEQFFGPGTRLTVL.